Here is one T cell receptor (beta chain) with its context. Original data processing: The assay estimated nucleated cells by amplifying reference gene primers. The assay was immunoSEQ multiplex PCR, and TCRdb's table has in-frame clones only and misses some. Clone size and V and J calls were adopted from that table, with D and trimming inferred from the DNA. The table records under 45,000 clones, 85% to 90% of them present only once. V gave up 1 base and J gave up 3 bases; unmatched junction bases: 6. Germline loops: CDR1 KGHSH, CDR2 LQKENI. The CDR3 sequence is 17 residues long. The source of the sample is a study of blood T cell repertoires in COVID-19. In the study overall: Some COVID-19 samples were acute and others convalescent; all came from the United States, Italy and Spain. Sources were T cells, B-cell-depleted T cells, or PBMCs; the material itself was cDNA or gDNA.

Material: peripheral blood. This TCR derives from a man in his sixties with active or convalescent COVID-19. The chain employs TRBV18 and TRBJ2-2, with TRBD2 identical over 9 bases. The CDR3 DNA is TGTGCCAGCTCACCACGGCGGGGACTAGCCGACACCGGGGAGCTGTTTTTT. Amino acid sequence: CASSPRRGLADTGELFF.